This entry lists 30 T cell receptor beta chains sequenced from one sample in a study of blood T cells in healthy people across ages. A J-beta primer mix and a sample-barcoded 5' primer were used in a second PCR of roughly 6 to 12 cycles. TCRdb reanalysed the 5' RACE reads using MiXCR and keeps one entry per CDR3 protein. The repertoire consists of over a million distinct CDR3 sequences, with 40% to 45% occurring once and the leading ten covering more than 4%. Sequencing used blood. All receptors come from a woman aged 18-30 years in good health.

This clonotype turned up a few times. The chain combines TRBV6-5 with TRBJ2-1; 12 bases are shared with TRBD1. This CDR3 has 16 residues. The germline gives CDR1 MNHEY, CDR2 SVGAGI. V dropped 5 bases and J dropped 3; count of bases not matched to a gene: 5. CDR3: CASSRDRGLVYNEQFF. CDR3 bases: TGTGCCAGCAGTCGGGACAGGGGGCTGGTCTACAATGAGCAGTTCTTC.

The chain uses TRBV7-2 and TRBJ2-4, with D perhaps being TRBD1 or TRBD2 (5 bases each). The germline V gene encodes CDR1 SGHTA and CDR2 FQGNSA. V shed 5 bases and J shed 6 bases, with 11 bases lying between them. The CDR3 sequence is 13 residues long. The CDR3 DNA sequence: TGTGCCAGCAGCCCGTCGGGGACAAACATTCAGTACTTC. Amino acids: CASSPSGTNIQYF.

The CDR3 region is CATRLAGGRDEQFF. The CDR3 DNA reads as TGTGCCACCAGACTAGCGGGAGGTCGTGATGAGCAGTTCTTC. V usage is TRBV10-3 and J usage is TRBJ2-1; TRBD2 aligns across 13 bases. V lost 10 bases to trimming and J lost 8 bases; unmatched junction nucleotides: 8. Germline CDR1 ENHRY, CDR2 SYGVKD. The CDR3 contains 14 residues.

This chain uses TRBV6-5 with TRBJ2-7; TRBD2 is a possible D gene (7 bases). V was clipped by 10 bases and J by 5 bases, with 18 bases between them. The CDR3 consists of 13 residues. Germline CDR1 reads MNHEY; CDR2 reads SVGAGI. The CDR3 DNA sequence: TGTGCCACCCGTCGGGGGGCGCGCAACGAGCAGTACTTC. Translated: CATRRGARNEQYF.

J is TRBJ2-3 and V is TRBV11-3; 12 nucleotides line up with TRBD2. V trimming: 5 bases; J trimming: 5 bases; junction bases outside the gene matches: 8. CDR1 is SGHNT, CDR2 YENEEA, per germline. The CDR3 has 16 residues. The chain's CDR3 is CASSDRLAGDLDTQYF. The CDR3 DNA follows: TGTGCCAGCAGCGATCGACTAGCGGGGGACCTAGATACGCAGTATTTT.

This chain uses TRBV27 with TRBJ2-1; 9 bases agree with TRBD2. V was pared by 7 bases and J by 4 bases, with 8 bases of the junction left unmatched. This CDR3 contains 15 residues. Germline V lookup: CDR1 MNHEY, CDR2 SMNVEV (reference sequence). The CDR3 coding sequence is TGTGCCAGCAACCCCGGACTAGCGCTATACAATGAGCAGTTCTTC. This gives the protein CASNPGLALYNEQFF.

The chain is built from TRBV29-1 and TRBJ1-1; no definite D call. CDR3 length: 14 amino acids. From germline, CDR1 is SQVTM and CDR2 ANQGSEA. V lost 4 bases, J lost 1 base, and 13 bases lay in between. CDR3 loop: CSVAQPQSNTEAFF. The CDR3 DNA sequence: TGCAGCGTTGCTCAACCCCAATCGAACACTGAAGCTTTCTTT.

This clonotype has more than one count but fewer than ten. The gene calls are TRBV20-1 and TRBJ2-3, with D maybe TRBD1 (6 bases). CDR3 length equals 11 residues. Germline loops: CDR1 DFQATT, CDR2 SNEGSKA (reference sequence). With 6 bases removed from V and 4 bases from J, the gap between germline ends came to 8 bases. The CDR3 reads CSAPGADTQYF. CDR3 coding DNA: TGCAGTGCGCCAGGGGCAGATACGCAGTATTTT.

This clonotype turned up a few times. The V gene is TRBV7-9, the J gene TRBJ2-1; 7 bases match TRBD2. With V trimmed by 1 base and J by 3 bases, 3 bases remained unmatched. Germline CDR1 and CDR2: SEHNR and FQNEAQ (reference sequence). This CDR3 spans 15 amino acids. DNA for the CDR3: TGTGCCAGCAGCTTAGGCGGGGGATTCTACAATGAGCAGTTCTTC. This codes for CASSLGGGFYNEQFF.

V usage is TRBV6-2 or TRBV6-3 and J usage is TRBJ2-1, with a weak D call TRBD1 (5 bases). The V end was cut by 7 bases, the J end by 6 bases, with 13 bases between. CDR1 is MNHEY and CDR2 is SVGEGT in the germline V gene. There are 13 residues in the CDR3. The CDR3 reads CASNSRGLNEQFF. The CDR3 coding sequence is TGTGCCAGCAATAGTAGGGGTCTCAATGAGCAGTTCTTC.

The chain joins TRBV7-2 to TRBJ2-3; no clear D. This CDR3 spans 14 amino acids. Per germline, CDR1 SGHTA and CDR2 FQGNSA. Trimming pared 4 bases from V and 3 bases from J, leaving 11 bases between. CDR3 protein: CASSSYVGTDTQYF. Written as DNA, the CDR3 is TGTGCCAGCAGCTCGTACGTGGGAACAGATACGCAGTATTTT. The whole variable domain, filled in from reference TRBV7-2 and TRBJ2-3, reads GAGVSQSPSNKVTEKGKDVELRCDPISGHTALYWYRQSLGQGLEFLIYFQGNSAPDKSGLPSDRFSAERTGGSVSTLTIQRTQQEDSAVYLCASSSYVGTDTQYFGPGTRLTVL.

This clonotype appeared many times. This rearrangement joins TRBV29-1 to TRBJ2-5; TRBD1 is a possible D gene (6 bases). Trimming left V 7 bases short and J 3 bases short, with 15 bases between. CDR1 is SQVTM, CDR2 ANQGSEA, per germline. The CDR3 length is 13 residues. The chain's CDR3 is CSASGVLKETQYF. The CDR3 region has the DNA TGCAGCGCATCAGGGGTTCTCAAAGAGACCCAGTACTTC.

This clonotype occurred a few times. This sequence joins TRBV7-9 and TRBJ1-2, with unresolved D. V dropped 5 bases and J dropped 2 bases, with 12 bases sitting between them. CDR1 and CDR2 (germline): SEHNR, FQNEAQ (reference sequence). The CDR3 is 14 residues long. CDR3 sequence (DNA): TGTGCCAGCAGCCCGGGAAGCGCCAACTATGGCTACACCTTC. This codes for CASSPGSANYGYTF.

The chain carries TRBV30 and TRBJ1-2; TRBD1 aligns across 9 bases. The germline V gene encodes CDR1 GTSNPN and CDR2 SVGIG (reference sequence). V trimming: 1 base; J trimming: 6 bases; junction bases outside the gene matches: 3. The CDR3 consists of 13 residues. As DNA, the CDR3 is TGTGCCTGGAGTGAACAGGGGGCGGATGGCTACACCTTC. It codes for CAWSEQGADGYTF. Full variable domain (remainder filled in from reference TRBV30 and TRBJ1-2): SQTIHQWPATLVQPVGSPLSLECTVEGTSNPNLYWYRQAAGRGLQLLFYSVGIGQISSEVPQNLSASRPQDRQFILSSKKLLLSDSGFYLCAWSEQGADGYTFGSGTRLTVV.

With regard to this clonotype: At one end the junction does not follow the germline gene, possibly because of a read error. The chain has TRBV6-5 and TRBJ2-2; 9 positions agree with TRBD2. Germline CDR1 MNHEY, CDR2 SVGAGI. The CDR3 runs to 16 residues. The CDR3 here is CASSYSAGGVDRELFF. The CDR3 nucleotides are TGTGCCAGCAGTTACTCGGCGGGAGGGGTAGATAGGGAACTGTTTTTT.

Concerning this clonotype itself: One base away lies a much larger clone, so this may be a sequencing read error. V usage is TRBV4-1 and J usage is TRBJ2-1; the D gene is possibly TRBD2 (5 bases). The CDR3 loop spans 15 amino acids. CDR1 and CDR2 (germline): MGHRA, YSYEKL. V was clipped by 6 bases and J by 1 base, with 13 bases between them. CDR3 in DNA: TGCGCCAGCAGTACACTGAGGGTTTCCTACAATGAGCAGTTCTTC. Protein product: CASSTLRVSYNEQFF.

This clonotype was found a few times. The rearrangement joins TRBV7-8 to TRBJ2-7; TRBD1 aligns across 9 bases. This CDR3 spans 16 amino acids. From germline, CDR1 is SGHVS and CDR2 FQNEAQ. J gave up 1 base and V 0 bases, and 4 bases lay outside the gene matches. The CDR3 DNA sequence: TGTGCCAGCAGCTTAGCCCCGGGACAGGGTTCCTACGAGCAGTACTTC. Amino acids: CASSLAPGQGSYEQYF.

This clonotype was observed a few times. The gene calls are TRBV5-1 and TRBJ2-4; 13 nucleotides line up with TRBD2. CDR3 size: 15 residues. Germline CDR1 and CDR2: SGHRS and YFSETQ. V shed 7 bases, J shed 13 bases, and the junction held 14 bases outside the gene matches. CDR3 region: CASQLTSGRAGEQYF. In DNA, the CDR3 is TGCGCCAGCCAACTTACTAGCGGGAGGGCCGGAGAGCAGTACTTC.

V and J are TRBV4-3 and TRBJ2-3; no firm D call. The CDR3 is 17 residues long. V was pared by 0 bases and J by 0 bases, with 13 bases between. Germline V gene sequence: CDR1 LGHNA, CDR2 YSLEER. CDR3 bases: TGCGCCAGCAGCCAAGATTGGGCCTCACCTAGCACAGATACGCAGTATTTT. It specifies CASSQDWASPSTDTQYF.

This clonotype was observed a few times. The chain's CDR3 is CASSQGPSSYNSPLHF. The DNA for the CDR3 is TGCGCCAGCAGCCAAGGGCCCAGCTCCTATAATTCACCCCTCCACTTT. The chain uses TRBV4-3 and TRBJ1-6; D ambiguous. The germline V gene encodes CDR1 LGHNA and CDR2 YSLEER. The CDR3 runs 16 residues. The V gene lost 1 base and the J gene lost 0 bases, with 7 bases spanning the gap.

This clonotype has a count of ten or more. The V and J genes are TRBV20-1 and TRBJ2-3; possibly TRBD1 for D (5 bases). Trimming removed 0 bases at V and 2 bases at J, with 15 bases between. Germline CDR1 and CDR2: DFQATT and SNEGSKA (reference sequence). The CDR3 consists of 16 residues. DNA for the CDR3: TGCAGTGCTAGAGAAATGGGGCGAGGAGACACAGATACGCAGTATTTT. Its translation: CSAREMGRGDTDTQYF.

This clonotype occurred once. The CDR3 bases are TGTGCCATCAGTGAGTCGGCAGAATTGAACACTGAAGCTTTCTTT. It encodes CAISESAELNTEAFF. V and J are TRBV10-3 and TRBJ1-1; D is undetermined. The V gene's germline CDR1 is ENHRY and CDR2 SYGVKD. Trimming stripped 0 bases from V and 0 bases from J, with 8 bases between. The CDR3 covers 15 residues.

The gene calls are TRBV4-2 and TRBJ2-1; TRBD2 agrees at 15 bases. CDR3 length: 17 amino acids. The junction had 8 bases not matched to a gene; V was cut back by 4 bases and J by 7 bases. Germline V gives CDR1 LGHNA, CDR2 YNFKEQ. The CDR3 spells CASSLPGGTSGRNEQFF. DNA for the CDR3: TGTGCCAGCAGCCTCCCCGGGGGGACTAGCGGGAGGAATGAGCAGTTCTTC.

The chain joins TRBV5-5 to TRBJ1-5, with 8 bases that match TRBD1. Germline CDR1 reads SGHKS; CDR2 reads YYEKEE (reference sequence). This CDR3 spans 16 amino acids. With V trimmed by 2 bases and J by 5 bases, 9 bases remained unmatched. The CDR3 nucleotides are TGTGCCAGCAGCTTACAACACGGACAGGGCTATCAGCCCCAGCATTTT. Protein: CASSLQHGQGYQPQHF.

The chain is built from TRBV6-5 and TRBJ2-3, with D perhaps being TRBD1 or TRBD2 (5 bases each). Germline values: CDR1 MNHEY, CDR2 SVGAGI. Trimming left V 2 bases short and J 2 bases short, with 8 bases between. CDR3 length equals 14 residues. The CDR3 coding sequence is TGTGCCAGCAGTTACCGAGGGGTCACAGATACGCAGTATTTT. It yields the protein CASSYRGVTDTQYF.

The chain links TRBV24-1 to TRBJ2-3; 7 bases align to TRBD1. Trimming cost V 10 bases and J 3 bases; bases outside gene matches: 21. The germline gives CDR1 KGHDR, CDR2 SFDVKD. The CDR3 length is 18 residues. The CDR3 nucleotides are TGTGCCACGGTGCGGACAGGCAGTCTGGGGGCGATAACAGATACGCAGTATTTT. It specifies CATVRTGSLGAITDTQYF.

V and J are TRBV27 and TRBJ2-1, with a possible D match to TRBD2 (7 bases). The germline gives CDR1 MNHEY, CDR2 SMNVEV (reference sequence). Trimming left V 2 bases short and J 0 bases short, with 17 bases between. This CDR3 is built from 18 residues. Written as DNA, the CDR3 is TGTGCCAGCAGTTTAGTTGCTGCGGGGGCGTTCTCCTACAATGAGCAGTTCTTC. As protein: CASSLVAAGAFSYNEQFF.

The chain is built from TRBV14 and TRBJ2-3; no clear D. This CDR3 has 13 amino acids. Per the germline V gene, CDR1 is SGHDN and CDR2 is FVKESK. Trimming pared 4 bases from V and 10 bases from J, leaving 15 bases between. CDR3 DNA: TGTGCCAGCAGCCCTCAACGAGCAGTTCCGCAGTATTTT. It is translated as CASSPQRAVPQYF. Using reference TRBV14 and TRBJ2-3 for the parts outside the CDR3, the full variable domain is EAGVTQFPSHSVIEKGQTVTLRCDPISGHDNLYWYRRVMGKEIKFLLHFVKESKQDESGMPNNRFLAERTGGTYSTLKVQPAELEDSGVYFCASSPQRAVPQYFGPGTRLTVL.

This rearrangement joins TRBV6-1 to TRBJ2-5; 15 positions match TRBD2. With V trimmed by 7 bases and J by 3 bases, 9 bases remained unmatched. CDR1 MNHNS and CDR2 SASEGT come from the germline V gene. The CDR3 loop spans 17 amino acids. CDR3 loop: CASKISGLAGGKETQYF. The CDR3, as DNA: TGTGCCAGCAAAATTTCGGGACTAGCGGGGGGCAAAGAGACCCAGTACTTC.

The chain joins TRBV20-1 to TRBJ2-3; 9 bases match TRBD1. The CDR3 sequence is 14 residues long. The J segment lost 3 bases and the V segment lost 3 bases, leaving 4 bases of the junction unmatched. Germline CDR1 DFQATT, CDR2 SNEGSKA (reference sequence). The CDR3 region is CSASSGQGTDTQYF. The DNA of the CDR3 is TGCAGTGCTAGTAGTGGACAGGGGACAGATACGCAGTATTTT.